A single T cell receptor beta chain is shown here with its context. TCRdb itself ran the 5' RACE reads through MiXCR, one entry per CDR3 protein. The data contain approximately 580,000 distinct CDR3 sequences, roughly a sixth of them singletons. The CDR3 spans 16 residues. V lost 5 bases, J lost 0 bases, and 14 bases lay in between. The data stem from a study of T cells after yellow fever vaccination. At the level of the study: With SMART-Seq v4 Ultra Low Input, the fractions containing low cell numbers were prepared.

This receptor was obtained from a man between 18 and 29 years old who received the YFV17D yellow fever vaccine. Source: PBMCs, taken around 5 days after the first yellow fever vaccination. The chain recombines TRBV12-3 or TRBV12-4 with TRBJ2-1; D is possibly TRBD2 (6 bases). Here the CDR3 reads CASSPARGSSYNEQFF. Here the CDR3 DNA reads TGTGCCAGCAGTCCCGCCCGGGGGAGCTCCTACAATGAGCAGTTCTTC.